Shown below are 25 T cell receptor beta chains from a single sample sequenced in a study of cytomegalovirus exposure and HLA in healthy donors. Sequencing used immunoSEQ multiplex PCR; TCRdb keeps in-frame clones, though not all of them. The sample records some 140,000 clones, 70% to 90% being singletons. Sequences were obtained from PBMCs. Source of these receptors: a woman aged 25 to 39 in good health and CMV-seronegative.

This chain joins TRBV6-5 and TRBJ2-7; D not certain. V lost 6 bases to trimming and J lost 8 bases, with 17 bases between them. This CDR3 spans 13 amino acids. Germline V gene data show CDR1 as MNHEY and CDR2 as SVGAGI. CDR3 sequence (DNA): TGTGCCAGCAGCTTGGGTGGGCAGGCGCAGCAGTACTTC. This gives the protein CASSLGGQAQQYF.

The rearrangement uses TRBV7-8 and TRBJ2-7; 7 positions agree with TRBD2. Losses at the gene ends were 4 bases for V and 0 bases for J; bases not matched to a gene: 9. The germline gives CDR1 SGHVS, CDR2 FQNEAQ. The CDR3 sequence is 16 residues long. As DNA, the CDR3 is TGTGCCAGCAGCTGGGGAGGGGCGGTGAACTCCTACGAGCAGTACTTC. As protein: CASSWGGAVNSYEQYF.

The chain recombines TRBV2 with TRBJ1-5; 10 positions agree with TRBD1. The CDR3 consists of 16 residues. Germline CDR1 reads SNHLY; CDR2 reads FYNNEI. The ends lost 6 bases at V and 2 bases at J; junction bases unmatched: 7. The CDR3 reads CASSWTGGIGNQPQHF. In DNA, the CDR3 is TGTGCCAGCAGCTGGACAGGGGGAATAGGCAATCAGCCCCAGCATTTT.

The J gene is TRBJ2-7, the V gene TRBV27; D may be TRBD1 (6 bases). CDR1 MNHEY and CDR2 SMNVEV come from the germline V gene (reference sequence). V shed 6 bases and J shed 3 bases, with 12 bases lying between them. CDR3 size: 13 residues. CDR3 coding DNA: TGTGCCAGCAGCCGCAGGGGAGTCTACGAGCAGTACTTC. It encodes CASSRRGVYEQYF.

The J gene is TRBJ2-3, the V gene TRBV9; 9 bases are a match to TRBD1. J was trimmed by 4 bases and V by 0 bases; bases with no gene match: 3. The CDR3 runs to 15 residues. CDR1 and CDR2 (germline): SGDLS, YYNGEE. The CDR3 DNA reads TGTGCCAGCAGCGTAGCGGGACAGGGCCCAGATACGCAGTATTTT. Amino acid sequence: CASSVAGQGPDTQYF.

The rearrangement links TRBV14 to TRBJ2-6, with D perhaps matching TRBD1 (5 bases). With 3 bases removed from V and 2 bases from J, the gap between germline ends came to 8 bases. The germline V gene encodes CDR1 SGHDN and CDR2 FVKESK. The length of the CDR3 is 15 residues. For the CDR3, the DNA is TGTGCCAGCAGCCATCAGGGTACTGGGGCCAACGTCCTGACTTTC. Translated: CASSHQGTGANVLTF.

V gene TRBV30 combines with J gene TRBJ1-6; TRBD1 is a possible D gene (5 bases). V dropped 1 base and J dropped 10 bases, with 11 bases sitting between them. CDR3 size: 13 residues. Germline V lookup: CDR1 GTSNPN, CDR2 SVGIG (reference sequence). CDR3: CAWSEGSDSPLHF. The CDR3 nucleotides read TGTGCCTGGAGTGAGGGGTCCGACTCACCCCTCCACTTT.

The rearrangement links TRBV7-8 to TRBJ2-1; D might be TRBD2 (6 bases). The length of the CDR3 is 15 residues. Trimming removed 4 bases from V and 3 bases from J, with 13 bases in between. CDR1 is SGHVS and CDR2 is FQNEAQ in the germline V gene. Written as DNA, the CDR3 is TGTGCCAGCAGCTCACCGGGACTTCGCTACAATGAGCAGTTCTTC. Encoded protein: CASSSPGLRYNEQFF. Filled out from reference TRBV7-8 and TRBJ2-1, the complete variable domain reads GAGVSQSPRYKVAKRGQDVALRCDPISGHVSLFWYQQALGQGPEFLTYFQNEAQLDKSGLPSDRFFAERPEGSVSTLKIQRTQQEDSAVYLCASSSPGLRYNEQFFGPGTRLTVL.

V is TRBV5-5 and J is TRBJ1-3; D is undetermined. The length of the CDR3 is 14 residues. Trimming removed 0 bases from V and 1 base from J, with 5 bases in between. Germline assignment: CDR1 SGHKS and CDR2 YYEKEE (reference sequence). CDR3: CASSLGTSGNTIYF. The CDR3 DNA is TGTGCCAGCAGCTTGGGGACTTCTGGAAACACCATATATTTT.

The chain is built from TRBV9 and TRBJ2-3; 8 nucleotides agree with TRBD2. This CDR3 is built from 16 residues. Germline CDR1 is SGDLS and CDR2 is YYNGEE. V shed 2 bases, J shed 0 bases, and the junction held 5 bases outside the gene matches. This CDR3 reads CASSVSGGSSTDTQYF. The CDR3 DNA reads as TGTGCCAGCAGCGTGAGCGGGGGCTCTAGCACAGATACGCAGTATTTT.

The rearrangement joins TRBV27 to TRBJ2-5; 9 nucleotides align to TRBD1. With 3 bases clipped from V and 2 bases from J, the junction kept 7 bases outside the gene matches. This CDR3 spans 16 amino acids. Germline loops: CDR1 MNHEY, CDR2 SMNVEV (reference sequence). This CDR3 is CASSFNYRGRQETQYF. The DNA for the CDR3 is TGTGCCAGCAGTTTCAATTACAGGGGGCGGCAAGAGACCCAGTACTTC.

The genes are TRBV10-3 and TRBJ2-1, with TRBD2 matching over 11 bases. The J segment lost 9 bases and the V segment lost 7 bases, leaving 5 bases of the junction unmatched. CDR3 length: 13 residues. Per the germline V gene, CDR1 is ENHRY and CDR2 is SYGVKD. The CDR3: CAIKGTSGSEQFF. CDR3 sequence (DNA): TGTGCCATCAAAGGGACTAGCGGTAGTGAGCAGTTCTTC.

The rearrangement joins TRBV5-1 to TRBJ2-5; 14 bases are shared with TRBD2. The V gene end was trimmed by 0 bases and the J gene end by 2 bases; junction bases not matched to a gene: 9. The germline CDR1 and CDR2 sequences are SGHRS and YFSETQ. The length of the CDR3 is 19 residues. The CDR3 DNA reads TGCGCCAGCAGCTTGGCCGGGGGGACTAGCGGGAGTGCTCAAGAGACCCAGTACTTC. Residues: CASSLAGGTSGSAQETQYF. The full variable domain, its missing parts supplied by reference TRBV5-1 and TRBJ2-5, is KAGVTQTPRYLIKTRGQQVTLSCSPISGHRSVSWYQQTPGQGLQFLFEYFSETQRNKGNFPGRFSGRQFSNSRSEMNVSTLELGDSALYLCASSLAGGTSGSAQETQYFGPGTRLLVL.

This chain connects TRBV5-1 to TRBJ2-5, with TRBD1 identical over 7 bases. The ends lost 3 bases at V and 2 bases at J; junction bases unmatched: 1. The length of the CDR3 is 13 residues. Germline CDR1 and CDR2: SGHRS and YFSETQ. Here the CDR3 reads CASSWDRQETQYF. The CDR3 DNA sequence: TGCGCCAGCAGCTGGGACAGACAAGAGACCCAGTACTTC.

CDR3 residues: CASSYSSHGYTF. The CDR3 bases are TGTGCCAGCAGTTACTCGAGCCATGGCTACACCTTC. The chain uses TRBV6-6 and TRBJ1-2; D gene ambiguous. The CDR3 length is 12 residues. CDR1 is MNHNY and CDR2 is SVGAGI in the germline V gene (reference sequence). Trimming left V 0 bases short and J 6 bases short, with 5 bases between.

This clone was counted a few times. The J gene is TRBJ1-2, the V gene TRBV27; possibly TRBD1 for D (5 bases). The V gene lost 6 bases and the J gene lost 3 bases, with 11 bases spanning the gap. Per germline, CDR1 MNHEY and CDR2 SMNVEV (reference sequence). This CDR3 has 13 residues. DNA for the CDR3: TGTGCCAGCAGACAGACAGACTACTATGGCTACACCTTC. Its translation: CASRQTDYYGYTF.

The CDR3 here is CASSLGGTGRFSYEQYF. The CDR3 DNA reads as TGTGCCAGCAGCCTCGGGGGGACAGGGAGATTTTCCTACGAGCAGTACTTC. The rearrangement joins TRBV13 to TRBJ2-7; 9 bases align to TRBD1. Unmatched junction bases numbered 12, after V lost 5 bases and J lost 1 base. This CDR3 has 17 amino acids. CDR1 and CDR2 from the germline V gene are PRHDT and FYEKMQ (reference sequence). The complete variable domain, with remaining parts taken from reference TRBV13 and TRBJ2-7, reads AAGVIQSPRHLIKEKRETATLKCYPIPRHDTVYWYQQGPGQDPQFLISFYEKMQSDKGSIPDRFSAQQFSDYHSELNMSSLELGDSALYFCASSLGGTGRFSYEQYFGPGTRLTVT.

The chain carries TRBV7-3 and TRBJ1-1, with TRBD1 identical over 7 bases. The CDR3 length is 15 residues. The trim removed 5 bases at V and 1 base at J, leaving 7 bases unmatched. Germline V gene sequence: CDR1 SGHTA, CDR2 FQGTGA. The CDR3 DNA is TGTGCCAGCAGCCCCTCGGGACAGCCGAACACTGAAGCTTTCTTT. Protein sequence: CASSPSGQPNTEAFF.

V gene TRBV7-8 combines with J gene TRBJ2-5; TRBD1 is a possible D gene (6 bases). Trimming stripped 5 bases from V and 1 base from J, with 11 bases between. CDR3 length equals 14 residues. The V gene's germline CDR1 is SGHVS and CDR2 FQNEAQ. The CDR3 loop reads CASSPQGLQETQYF. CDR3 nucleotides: TGTGCCAGCAGCCCCCAGGGGCTCCAAGAGACCCAGTACTTC.

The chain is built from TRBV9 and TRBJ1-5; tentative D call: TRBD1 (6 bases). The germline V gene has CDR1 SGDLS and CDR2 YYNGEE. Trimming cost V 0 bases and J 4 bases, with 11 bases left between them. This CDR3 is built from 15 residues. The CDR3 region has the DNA TGTGCCAGCAGCGTAGATGGGGGCGCAAATCAGCCCCAGCATTTT. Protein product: CASSVDGGANQPQHF.

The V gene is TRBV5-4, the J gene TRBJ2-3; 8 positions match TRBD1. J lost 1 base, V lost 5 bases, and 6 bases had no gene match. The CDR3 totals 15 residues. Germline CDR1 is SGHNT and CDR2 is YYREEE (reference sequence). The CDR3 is CASRTTGAGTDTQYF. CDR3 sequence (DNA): TGTGCCAGCAGAACGACAGGGGCCGGCACAGATACGCAGTATTTT.

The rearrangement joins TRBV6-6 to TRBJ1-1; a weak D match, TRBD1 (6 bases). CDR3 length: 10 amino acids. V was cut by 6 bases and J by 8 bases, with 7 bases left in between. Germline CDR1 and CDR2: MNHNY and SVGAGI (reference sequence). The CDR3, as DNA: TGTGCCAGCAGCGACAGGGAAGCTTTCTTT. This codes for CASSDREAFF.

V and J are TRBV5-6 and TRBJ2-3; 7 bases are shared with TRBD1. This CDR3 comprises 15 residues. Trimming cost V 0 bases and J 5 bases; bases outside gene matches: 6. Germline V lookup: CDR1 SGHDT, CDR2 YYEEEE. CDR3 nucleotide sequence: TGTGCCAGCAGCTTGGCTGCAGGGGGACGAGATACGCAGTATTTT. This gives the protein CASSLAAGGRDTQYF.

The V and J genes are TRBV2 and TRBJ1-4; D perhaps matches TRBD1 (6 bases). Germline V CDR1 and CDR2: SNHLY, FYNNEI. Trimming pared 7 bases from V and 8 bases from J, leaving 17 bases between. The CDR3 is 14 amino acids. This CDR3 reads CASIRLAGVEKLFF. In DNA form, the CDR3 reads TGTGCCAGCATTAGGTTGGCAGGGGTGGAAAAACTGTTTTTT.

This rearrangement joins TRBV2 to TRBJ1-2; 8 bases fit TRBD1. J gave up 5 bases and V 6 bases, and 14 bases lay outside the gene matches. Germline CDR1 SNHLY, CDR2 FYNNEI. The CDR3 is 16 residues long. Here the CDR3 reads CASRDGQGIVGYGYTF. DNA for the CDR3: TGTGCCAGCAGAGATGGACAGGGTATTGTAGGGTATGGCTACACCTTC. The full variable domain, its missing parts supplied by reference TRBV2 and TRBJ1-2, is EPEVTQTPSHQVTQMGQEVILRCVPISNHLYFYWYRQILGQKVEFLVSFYNNEISEKSEIFDDQFSVERPDGSNFTLKIRSTKLEDSAMYFCASRDGQGIVGYGYTFGSGTRLTVV.